The 9 T cell receptor beta chains below all came from one sample that was sequenced in a study of blood T cells in healthy people across ages (dated by TCRdb to about 2015). Libraries were prepared through 5' RACE. The instrument was an Illumina HiSeq 2500. A second PCR of roughly 7 to 11 cycles was performed with a sample-barcoded 5' primer and a J-beta primer mix. TCRdb reanalyzed the raw reads on its own, using fastp at Q25 for trimming and MiXCR for clone calling, and kept in-frame beta chains. CDR3 protein duplicates are merged, each entry listing the most common genes and DNA. This sample lists 1 million or so distinct CDR3 sequences; under 30% were detected once. The top ten constitute approximately 0.79% of the sample. This sample was also put to use in a study of T cells of mothers and their children.

Material: blood. The receptors were sampled from a girl aged 2 to 9 in good health.

This clonotype was observed a handful of times. This chain connects TRBV7-8 to TRBJ1-5; tentative D call: TRBD1 (5 bases). The germline CDR1 and CDR2 sequences are SGHVS and FQNEAQ. The CDR3 is 14 residues long. Trimming stripped 5 bases from V and 3 bases from J, with 11 bases between. CDR3 in amino acids: CASSPRDPNQPQHF. The DNA for the CDR3 is TGTGCCAGCAGCCCCCGGGACCCCAATCAGCCCCAGCATTTT.

V usage is TRBV12-3 or TRBV12-4 and J usage is TRBJ2-3; a weak D match, TRBD1 (5 bases). Trimming took 7 bases from V and 4 from J, leaving 18 bases between them. This CDR3 is built from 15 residues. The CDR3 nucleotides are TGTGCCAGCAACCCAAGGGGCCCGCGAGCAGATACGCAGTATTTT. This sequence encodes CASNPRGPRADTQYF.

This clonotype turned up a few times. The genes are TRBV6-5 and TRBJ2-5; 13 nucleotides match TRBD2. After removal of 5 bases from V and 5 bases from J, the junction contained 8 bases not matched to a gene. Germline V CDR1 and CDR2: MNHEY, SVGAGI. The CDR3 is 16 amino acids. The CDR3 DNA reads as TGTGCCAGCAGTAACCGACTAGCGGGGGGTACGGAGACCCAGTACTTC. This sequence encodes CASSNRLAGGTETQYF.

This clonotype has only a few counts. With a much larger clone just one base away, this may be a read error. The rearrangement joins TRBV9 to TRBJ1-6; D possibly corresponds to TRBD1 (5 bases). V shed 4 bases and J shed 11 bases, with 13 bases lying between them. CDR1 is SGDLS, CDR2 YYNGEE, per germline. The CDR3 consists of 13 residues. The CDR3 protein is CASSPEGTPPLHF. The CDR3 coding sequence is TGTGCCAGCAGCCCAGAAGGGACTCCACCCCTCCACTTT.

The V and J genes are TRBV27 and TRBJ1-1, with a possible D match to TRBD1 (6 bases). The germline V and J ends were trimmed by 7 bases and 9 bases, with 18 bases remaining between them. This CDR3 contains 13 residues. CDR1 is MNHEY and CDR2 is SMNVEV in the germline V gene (reference sequence). The CDR3 nucleotides read TGTGCCAGCACTCTTACAGGGTCGGTGAAAGCTTTCTTT. Protein product: CASTLTGSVKAFF.

This clonotype has a single count. The V gene is TRBV6-6, the J gene TRBJ2-1, with a weak D call TRBD1 (5 bases). Germline assignment: CDR1 MNHNY and CDR2 SVGAGI (reference sequence). This CDR3 spans 17 amino acids. Trimming removed 7 bases from V and 0 bases from J, with 19 bases in between. This chain's CDR3 is CASTIYFTGSSYNEQFF. CDR3 DNA: TGTGCCAGCACCATTTACTTTACAGGCAGCTCCTACAATGAGCAGTTCTTC.

This clonotype was picked up a small number of times. This chain joins TRBV6-4 and TRBJ2-5; D gene ambiguous. The last part of the DNA fits TRBJ2-1 better; the J call may be wrong. This CDR3 is built from 14 residues. Germline-derived CDR1 and CDR2 are MRHNA and SNTAGT. DNA for the CDR3: TGTGCCAGCAGTGAGAATGGTGCGACCAACGAGCAGTTCTTC. This codes for CASSENGATNEQFF.

This rearrangement joins TRBV5-8 to TRBJ2-5, with D perhaps TRBD1 (6 bases). The better agreement between TRBJ2-7 and the DNA end casts doubt on the J call. Per germline, CDR1 SGHTS and CDR2 YDEGEE. CDR3 length: 17 amino acids. Here the CDR3 DNA reads TGTGCCAGCAGCTTGGCGTTCGGGACAAGCTCGGACTACGAGCAGTACTTC. Its translation: CASSLAFGTSSDYEQYF.

This clonotype was counted many times. The rearrangement links TRBV7-3 to TRBJ2-3; D not certain. There are 13 residues in the CDR3. V was pared by 6 bases and J by 3 bases, with 10 bases between. Per germline, CDR1 SGHTA and CDR2 FQGTGA. The CDR3 DNA sequence: TGTGCCAGCAGTCGTGGATCTACAGATACGCAGTATTTT. It specifies CASSRGSTDTQYF. Together with reference TRBV7-3 and TRBJ2-3, the CDR3 gives the full variable domain: GAGVSQTPSNKVTEKGKYVELRCDPISGHTALYWYRQSLGQGPEFLIYFQGTGAADDSGLPNDRFFAVRPEGSVSTLKIQRTERGDSAVYLCASSRGSTDTQYFGPGTRLTVL.